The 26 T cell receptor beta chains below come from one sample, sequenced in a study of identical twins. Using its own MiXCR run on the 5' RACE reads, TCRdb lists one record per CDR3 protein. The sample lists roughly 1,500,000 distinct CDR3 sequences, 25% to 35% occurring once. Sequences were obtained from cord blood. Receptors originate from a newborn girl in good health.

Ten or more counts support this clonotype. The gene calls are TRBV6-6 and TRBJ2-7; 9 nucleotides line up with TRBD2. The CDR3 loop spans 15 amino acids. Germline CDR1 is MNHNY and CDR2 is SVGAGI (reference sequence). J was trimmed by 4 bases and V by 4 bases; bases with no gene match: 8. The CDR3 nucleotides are TGTGCCAGCAGTTTGCAACTAGCGGGTTTTTACGAGCAGTACTTC. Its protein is CASSLQLAGFYEQYF.

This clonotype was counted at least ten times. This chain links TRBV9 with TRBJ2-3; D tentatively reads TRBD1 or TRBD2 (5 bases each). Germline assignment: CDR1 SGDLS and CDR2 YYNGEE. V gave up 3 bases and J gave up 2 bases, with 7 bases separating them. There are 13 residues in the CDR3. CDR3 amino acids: CASSGGSTDTQYF. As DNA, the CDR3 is TGTGCCAGCAGCGGGGGGTCCACAGATACGCAGTATTTT.

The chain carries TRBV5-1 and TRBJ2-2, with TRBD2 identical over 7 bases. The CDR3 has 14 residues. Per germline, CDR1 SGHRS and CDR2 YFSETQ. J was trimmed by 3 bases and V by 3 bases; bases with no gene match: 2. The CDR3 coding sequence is TGCGCCAGCAGCTCCCTAGCGGACACCGGGGAGCTGTTTTTT. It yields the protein CASSSLADTGELFF.

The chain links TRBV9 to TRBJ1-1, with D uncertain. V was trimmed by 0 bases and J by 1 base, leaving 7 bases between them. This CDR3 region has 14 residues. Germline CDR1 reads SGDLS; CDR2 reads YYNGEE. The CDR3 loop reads CASSVESGNTEAFF. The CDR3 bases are TGTGCCAGCAGCGTAGAATCAGGGAACACTGAAGCTTTCTTT.

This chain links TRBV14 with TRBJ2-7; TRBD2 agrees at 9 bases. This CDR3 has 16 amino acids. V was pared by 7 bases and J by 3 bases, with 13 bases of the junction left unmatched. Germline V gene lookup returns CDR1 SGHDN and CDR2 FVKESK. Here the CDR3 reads CASTNPTSGIFYEQYF. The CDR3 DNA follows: TGTGCCAGCACCAATCCGACTAGCGGAATATTCTACGAGCAGTACTTC.

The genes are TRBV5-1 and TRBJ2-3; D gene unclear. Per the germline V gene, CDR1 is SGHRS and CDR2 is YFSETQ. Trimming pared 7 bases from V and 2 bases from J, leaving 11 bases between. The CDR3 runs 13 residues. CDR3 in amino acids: CASHPGLTDTQYF. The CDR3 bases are TGCGCCAGCCATCCGGGCCTCACAGATACGCAGTATTTT.

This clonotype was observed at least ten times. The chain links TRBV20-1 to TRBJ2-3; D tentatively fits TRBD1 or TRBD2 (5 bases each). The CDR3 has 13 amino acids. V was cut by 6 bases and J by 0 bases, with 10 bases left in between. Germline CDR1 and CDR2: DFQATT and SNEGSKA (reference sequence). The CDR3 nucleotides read TGCAGTGCCACCCGGGACAGCACAGATACGCAGTATTTT. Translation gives CSATRDSTDTQYF.

CDR3 sequence reads: CASSVARTSPTDTQYF. The CDR3 DNA reads as TGTGCCAGCAGCGTAGCCCGGACTAGTCCCACAGATACGCAGTATTTT. The chain recombines TRBV9 with TRBJ2-3; 7 bases fit TRBD2. The ends lost 0 bases at V and 2 bases at J; junction bases unmatched: 6. The germline CDR1 and CDR2 sequences are SGDLS and YYNGEE. This CDR3 is 16 amino acids long.

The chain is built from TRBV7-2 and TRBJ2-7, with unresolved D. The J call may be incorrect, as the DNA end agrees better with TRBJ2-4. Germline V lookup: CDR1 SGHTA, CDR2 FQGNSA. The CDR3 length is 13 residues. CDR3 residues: CASSPEQKNIQYF. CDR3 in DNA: TGTGCCAGCAGCCCGGAGCAAAAGAACATTCAGTACTTC.

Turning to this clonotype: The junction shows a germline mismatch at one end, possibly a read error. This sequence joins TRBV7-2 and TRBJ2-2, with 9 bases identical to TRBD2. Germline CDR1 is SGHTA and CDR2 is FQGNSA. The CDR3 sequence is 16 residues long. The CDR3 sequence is CASTRESGGNIGELFF. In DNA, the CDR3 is TGTGCCAGCACGCGTGAAAGCGGGGGGAACATCGGGGAGCTGTTTTTT.

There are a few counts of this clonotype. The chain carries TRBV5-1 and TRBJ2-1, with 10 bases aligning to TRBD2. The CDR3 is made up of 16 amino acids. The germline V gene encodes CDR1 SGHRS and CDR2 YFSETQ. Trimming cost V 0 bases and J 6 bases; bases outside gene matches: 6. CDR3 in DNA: TGCGCCAGCAGCTTGGCCCTAGCGGGAGTTGTCAATGAGCAGTTCTTC. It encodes CASSLALAGVVNEQFF.

The CDR3 protein is CASSIGIGGPLYNEQFF. The DNA for the CDR3 is TGTGCCAGTAGTATAGGCATCGGCGGGCCACTATACAATGAGCAGTTCTTC. V gene TRBV19 combines with J gene TRBJ2-1; D perhaps matches TRBD2 (5 bases). The CDR3 is 17 residues long. The germline V gene encodes CDR1 LNHDA and CDR2 SQIVND (reference sequence). Trimming removed 1 base from V and 4 bases from J, with 17 bases in between.

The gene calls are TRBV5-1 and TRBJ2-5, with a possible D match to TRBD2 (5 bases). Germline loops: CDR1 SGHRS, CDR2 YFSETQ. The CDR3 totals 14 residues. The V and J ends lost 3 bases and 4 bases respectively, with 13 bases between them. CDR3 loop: CASSWDISGETQYF. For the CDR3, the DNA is TGCGCCAGCAGCTGGGATATCAGCGGAGAGACCCAGTACTTC.

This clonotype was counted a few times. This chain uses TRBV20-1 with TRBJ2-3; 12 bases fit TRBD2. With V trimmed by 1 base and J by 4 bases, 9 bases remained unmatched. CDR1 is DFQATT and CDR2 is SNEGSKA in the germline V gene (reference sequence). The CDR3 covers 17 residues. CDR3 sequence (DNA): TGCAGTGCTAGAGTTGAACTGACTAGCGGGAGATCAGATACGCAGTATTTT. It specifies CSARVELTSGRSDTQYF.

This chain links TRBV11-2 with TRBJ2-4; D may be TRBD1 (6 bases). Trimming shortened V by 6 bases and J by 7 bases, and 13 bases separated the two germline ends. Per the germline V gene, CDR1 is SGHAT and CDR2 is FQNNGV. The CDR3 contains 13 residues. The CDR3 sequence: CASRTTGSNIQYF. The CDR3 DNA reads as TGTGCCAGCAGGACCACAGGGTCCAACATTCAGTACTTC.

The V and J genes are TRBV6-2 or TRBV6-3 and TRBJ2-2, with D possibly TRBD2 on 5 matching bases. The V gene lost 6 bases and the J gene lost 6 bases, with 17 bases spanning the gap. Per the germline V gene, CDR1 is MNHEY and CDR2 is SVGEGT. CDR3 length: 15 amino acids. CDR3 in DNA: TGTGCCAGCAGAACGATATGGGCGGGTCCCGGGGAGCTGTTTTTT. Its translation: CASRTIWAGPGELFF.

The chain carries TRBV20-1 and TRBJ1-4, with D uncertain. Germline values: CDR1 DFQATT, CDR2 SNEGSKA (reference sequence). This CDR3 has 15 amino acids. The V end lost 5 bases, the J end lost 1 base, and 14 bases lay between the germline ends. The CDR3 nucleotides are TGCAGTGCTGGACCGCGGGGTCGAACTAATGAAAAACTGTTTTTT. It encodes CSAGPRGRTNEKLFF.

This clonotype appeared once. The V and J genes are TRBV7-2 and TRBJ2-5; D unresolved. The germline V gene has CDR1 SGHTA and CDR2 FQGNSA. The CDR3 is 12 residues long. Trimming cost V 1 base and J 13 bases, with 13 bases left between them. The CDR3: CASSLEGSLLYF. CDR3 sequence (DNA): TGTGCCAGCAGCTTAGAGGGCTCCCTTCTGTACTTC.

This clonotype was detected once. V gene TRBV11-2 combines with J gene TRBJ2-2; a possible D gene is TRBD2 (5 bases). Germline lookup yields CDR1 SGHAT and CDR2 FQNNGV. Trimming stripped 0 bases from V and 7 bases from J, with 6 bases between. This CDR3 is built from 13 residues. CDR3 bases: TGTGCCAGCAGCTTAGACGGGAACGGGGAGCTGTTTTTT. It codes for CASSLDGNGELFF. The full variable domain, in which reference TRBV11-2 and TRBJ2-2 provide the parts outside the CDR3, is EAGVAQSPRYKIIEKRQSVAFWCNPISGHATLYWYQQILGQGPKLLIQFQNNGVVDDSQLPKDRFSAERLKGVDSTLKIQPAKLEDSAVYLCASSLDGNGELFFGEGSRLTVL.

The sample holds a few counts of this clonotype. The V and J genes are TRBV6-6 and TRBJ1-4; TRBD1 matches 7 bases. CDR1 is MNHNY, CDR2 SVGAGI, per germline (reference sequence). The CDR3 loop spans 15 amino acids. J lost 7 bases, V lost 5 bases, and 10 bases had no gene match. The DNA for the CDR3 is TGTGCCAGCAGTCCACGACAGGGCGTGGGTGAAAAACTGTTTTTT. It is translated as CASSPRQGVGEKLFF.

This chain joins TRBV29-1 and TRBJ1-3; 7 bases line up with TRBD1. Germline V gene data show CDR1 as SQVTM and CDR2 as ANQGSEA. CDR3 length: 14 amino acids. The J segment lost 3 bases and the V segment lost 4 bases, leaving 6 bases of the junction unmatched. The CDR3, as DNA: TGCAGCGTTGCCCCCAGGGGGGTTGGAAACACCATATATTTT. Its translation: CSVAPRGVGNTIYF.

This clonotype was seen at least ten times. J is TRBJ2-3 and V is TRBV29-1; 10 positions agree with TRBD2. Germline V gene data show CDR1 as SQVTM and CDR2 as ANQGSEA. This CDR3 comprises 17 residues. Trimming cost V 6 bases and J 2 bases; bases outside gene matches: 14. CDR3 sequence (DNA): TGCAGCGTCGCCGGCTGGGGTAGCGGGGGGAACACAGATACGCAGTATTTT. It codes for CSVAGWGSGGNTDTQYF.

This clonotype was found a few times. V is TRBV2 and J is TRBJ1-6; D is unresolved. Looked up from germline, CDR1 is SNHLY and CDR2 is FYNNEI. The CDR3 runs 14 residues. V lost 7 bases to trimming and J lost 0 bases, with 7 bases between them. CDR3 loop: CASTYSSYNSPLHF. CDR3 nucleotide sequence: TGTGCCAGCACGTACAGCTCCTATAATTCACCCCTCCACTTT.

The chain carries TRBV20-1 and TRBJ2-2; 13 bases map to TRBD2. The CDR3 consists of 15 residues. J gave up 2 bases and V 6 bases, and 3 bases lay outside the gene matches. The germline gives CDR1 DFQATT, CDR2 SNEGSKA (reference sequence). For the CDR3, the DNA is TGCAGTGCCACGGGACTAGCGGGAAACACCGGGGAGCTGTTTTTT. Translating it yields CSATGLAGNTGELFF.

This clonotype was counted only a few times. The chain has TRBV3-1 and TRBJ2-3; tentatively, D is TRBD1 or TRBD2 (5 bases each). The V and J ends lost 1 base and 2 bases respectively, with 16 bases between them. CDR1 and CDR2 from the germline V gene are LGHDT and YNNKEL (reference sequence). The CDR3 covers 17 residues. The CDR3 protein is CASSQVGKRGDTDTQYF. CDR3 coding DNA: TGTGCCAGCAGCCAAGTTGGGAAGAGGGGAGACACAGATACGCAGTATTTT.

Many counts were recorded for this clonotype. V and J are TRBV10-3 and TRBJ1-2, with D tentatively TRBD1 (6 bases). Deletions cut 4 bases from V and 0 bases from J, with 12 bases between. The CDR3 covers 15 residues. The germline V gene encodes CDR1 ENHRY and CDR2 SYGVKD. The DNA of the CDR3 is TGTGCCATCAGTGCAGGGACACCGACTAACTATGGCTACACCTTC. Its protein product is CAISAGTPTNYGYTF.